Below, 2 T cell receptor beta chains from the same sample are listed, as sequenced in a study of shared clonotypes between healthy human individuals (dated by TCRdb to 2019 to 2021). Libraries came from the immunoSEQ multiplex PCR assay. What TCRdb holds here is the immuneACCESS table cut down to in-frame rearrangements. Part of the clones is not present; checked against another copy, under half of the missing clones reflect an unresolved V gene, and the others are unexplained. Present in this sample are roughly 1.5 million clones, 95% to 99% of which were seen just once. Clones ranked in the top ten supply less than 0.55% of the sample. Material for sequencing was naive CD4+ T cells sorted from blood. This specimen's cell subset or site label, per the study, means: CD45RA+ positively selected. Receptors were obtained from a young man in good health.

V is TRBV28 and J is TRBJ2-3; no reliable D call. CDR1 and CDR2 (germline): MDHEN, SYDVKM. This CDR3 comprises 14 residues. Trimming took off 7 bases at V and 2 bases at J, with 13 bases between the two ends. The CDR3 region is CASKRNPITDTQYF. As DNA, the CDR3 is TGTGCCAGCAAAAGGAACCCCATCACAGATACGCAGTATTTT.

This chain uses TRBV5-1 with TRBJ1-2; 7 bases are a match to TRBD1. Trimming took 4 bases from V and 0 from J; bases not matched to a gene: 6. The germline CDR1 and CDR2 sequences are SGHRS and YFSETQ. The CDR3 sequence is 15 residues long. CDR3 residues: CASSPSGGANYGYTF. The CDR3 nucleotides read TGCGCCAGCAGCCCCTCAGGGGGAGCTAACTATGGCTACACCTTC.